This T cell receptor beta chain is drawn from a study of T cell repertoires in cytomegalovirus infection. Study-level information: Public TCR beta signatures indicated both CMV infection and matching HLA type. Study-level points and caveats: The ex vivo response was dominated by HLA-C-restricted CMV-specific TCR beta clonotypes. Cumulative public TCR beta family frequency identified CMV carriers with the relevant HLA.

V was pared by 1 base and J by 4 bases, with 10 bases of the junction left unmatched. The CDR3 is made up of 16 amino acids. Germline V gene lookup returns CDR1 SGHTA and CDR2 FQGNSA. TCRdb passed the reads through MiXCR, listing each CDR3 protein once. The sample lists about 460,000 distinct CDR3 sequences, 10% to 12% seen once, with approximately 10% in the top ten. This clonotype was recorded many times. Its cognate antigen is unknown. V usage is TRBV7-2 and J usage is TRBJ2-7; TRBD2 agrees at 7 bases. The TCR originated in a human donor in good health (CMV status not recorded). Some clones in this sample may be carry-over from other donors' samples. The sequencing input was PBMCs. The CDR3 sequence is CASSLGQGGRGYEQYF. CDR3 nucleotides: TGTGCCAGCAGCTTAGGGCAGGGCGGGAGAGGGTACGAGCAGTACTTC. Combining the CDR3 with reference TRBV7-2 and TRBJ2-7 gives the whole variable domain GAGVSQSPSNKVTEKGKDVELRCDPISGHTALYWYRQSLGQGLEFLIYFQGNSAPDKSGLPSDRFSAERTGGSVSTLTIQRTQQEDSAVYLCASSLGQGGRGYEQYFGPGTRLTVT.